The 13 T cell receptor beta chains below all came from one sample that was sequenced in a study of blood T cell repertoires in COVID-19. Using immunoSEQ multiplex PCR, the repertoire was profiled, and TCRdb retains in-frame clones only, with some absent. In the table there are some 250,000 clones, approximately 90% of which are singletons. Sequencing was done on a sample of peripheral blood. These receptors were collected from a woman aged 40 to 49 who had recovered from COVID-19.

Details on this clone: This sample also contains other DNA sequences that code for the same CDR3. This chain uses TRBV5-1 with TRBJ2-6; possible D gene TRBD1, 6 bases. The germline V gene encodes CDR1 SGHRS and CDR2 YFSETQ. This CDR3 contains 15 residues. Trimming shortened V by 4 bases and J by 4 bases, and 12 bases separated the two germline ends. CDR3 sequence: CASSPQGTGANVLTF. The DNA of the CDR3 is TGCGCCAGCAGCCCACAGGGAACCGGGGCCAACGTCCTGACTTTC.

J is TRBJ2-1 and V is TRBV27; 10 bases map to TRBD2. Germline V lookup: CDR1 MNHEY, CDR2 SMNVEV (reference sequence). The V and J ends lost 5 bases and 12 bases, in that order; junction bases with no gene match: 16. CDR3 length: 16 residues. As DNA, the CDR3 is TGTGCCAGCAGTCAAGCCGGGACTAGCGCCACCCGGGGGCAGTTCTTC. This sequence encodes CASSQAGTSATRGQFF.

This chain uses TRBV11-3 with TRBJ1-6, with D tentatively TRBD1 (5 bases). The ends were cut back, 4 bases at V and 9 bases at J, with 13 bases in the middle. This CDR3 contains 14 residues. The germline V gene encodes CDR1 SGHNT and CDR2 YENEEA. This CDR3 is CASSSRPQGSPLHF. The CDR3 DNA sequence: TGTGCCAGCAGCTCTCGGCCCCAGGGTTCACCCCTCCACTTT.

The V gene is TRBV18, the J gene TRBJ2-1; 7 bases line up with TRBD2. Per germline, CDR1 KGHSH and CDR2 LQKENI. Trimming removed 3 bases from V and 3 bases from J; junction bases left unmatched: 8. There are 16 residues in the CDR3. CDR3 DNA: TGTGCCAGCTCACCGGGGCTAGCGGTAAGCTACAATGAGCAGTTCTTC. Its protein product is CASSPGLAVSYNEQFF.

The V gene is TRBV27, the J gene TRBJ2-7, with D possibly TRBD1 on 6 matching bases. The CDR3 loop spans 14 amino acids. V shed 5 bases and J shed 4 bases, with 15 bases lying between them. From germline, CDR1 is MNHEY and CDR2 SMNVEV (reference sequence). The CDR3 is CASSQGHRGYEQYF. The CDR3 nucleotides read TGTGCCAGCAGTCAGGGACACCGGGGATACGAGCAGTACTTC.

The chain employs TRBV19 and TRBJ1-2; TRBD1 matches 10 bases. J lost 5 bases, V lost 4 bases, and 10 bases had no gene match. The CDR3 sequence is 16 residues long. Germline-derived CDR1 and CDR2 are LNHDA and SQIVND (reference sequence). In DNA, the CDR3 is TGTGCCAGTAGTACGGGGACAGGGGCCCAAGGATATGGCTACACCTTC. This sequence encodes CASSTGTGAQGYGYTF.

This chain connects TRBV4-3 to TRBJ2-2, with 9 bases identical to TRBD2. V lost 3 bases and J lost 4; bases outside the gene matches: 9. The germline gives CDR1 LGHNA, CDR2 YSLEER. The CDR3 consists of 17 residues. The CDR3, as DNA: TGCGCCAGCAGCCAGGGCGTAGCGGGAGCCGGCACCGGGGAGCTGTTTTTT. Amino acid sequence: CASSQGVAGAGTGELFF.

This CDR3 reads CASSPLDTSNYGYTF. The DNA of the CDR3 is TGTGCCAGCTCACCACTGGACACCTCTAACTATGGCTACACCTTC. The chain joins TRBV18 to TRBJ1-2; TRBD1 is a possible D gene (5 bases). V lost 1 base and J lost 0, with 9 bases in between. This CDR3 has 15 residues. Germline CDR1 reads KGHSH; CDR2 reads LQKENI.

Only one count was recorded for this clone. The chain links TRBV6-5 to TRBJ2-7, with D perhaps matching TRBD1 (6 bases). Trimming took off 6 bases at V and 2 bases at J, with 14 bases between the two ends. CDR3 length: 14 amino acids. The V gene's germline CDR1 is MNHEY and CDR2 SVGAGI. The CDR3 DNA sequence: TGTGCCAGCAGATCGGCAGGGACACCCTACGAGCAGTACTTC. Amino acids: CASRSAGTPYEQYF.

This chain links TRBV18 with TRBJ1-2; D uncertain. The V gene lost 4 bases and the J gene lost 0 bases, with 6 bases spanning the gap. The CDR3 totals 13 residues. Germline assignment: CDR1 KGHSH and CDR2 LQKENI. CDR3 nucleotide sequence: TGTGCCAGCTCACGGCAGACTAACTATGGCTACACCTTC. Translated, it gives CASSRQTNYGYTF.

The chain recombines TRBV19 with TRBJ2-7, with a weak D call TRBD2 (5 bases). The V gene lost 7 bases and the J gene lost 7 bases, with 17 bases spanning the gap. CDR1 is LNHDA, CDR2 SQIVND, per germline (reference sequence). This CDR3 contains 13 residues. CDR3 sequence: CASTPRHPGEQYF. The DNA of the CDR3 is TGTGCCAGTACCCCCAGGCACCCGGGGGAGCAGTACTTC.

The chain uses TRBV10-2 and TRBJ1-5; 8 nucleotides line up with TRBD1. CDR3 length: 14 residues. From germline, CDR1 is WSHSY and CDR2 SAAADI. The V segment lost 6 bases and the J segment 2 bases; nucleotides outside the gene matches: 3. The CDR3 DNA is TGCGCCAGCAGCGACAGGGGCGGCAATCAGCCCCAGCATTTT. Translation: CASSDRGGNQPQHF.

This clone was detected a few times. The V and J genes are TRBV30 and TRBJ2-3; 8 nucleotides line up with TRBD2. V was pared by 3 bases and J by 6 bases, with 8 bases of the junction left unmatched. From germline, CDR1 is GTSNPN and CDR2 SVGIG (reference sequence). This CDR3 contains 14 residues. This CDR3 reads CAWRLAGPGDTQYF. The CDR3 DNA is TGTGCCTGGAGGCTAGCGGGTCCCGGGGATACGCAGTATTTT.